The clone carrying this TCR beta chain occurred a few times. Its target is unknown. This entry is derived from a study of T-cell memory formation after mild COVID-19. Overall study results and limits: There were some responding clones in pre-infection memory, which suggested that cross-reactive memory had joined. CD4+ contracting clones lay mainly in CM and EM, CD8+ ones in EMRA.

The CDR3 loop spans 15 amino acids. V dropped 0 bases and J dropped 4 bases, with 12 bases sitting between them. The germline V gene encodes CDR1 SGHRS and CDR2 YFSETQ. A single record per CDR3 protein comes from TCRdb applying MiXCR to the 5' RACE reads. The sample has 400,000 to 500,000 distinct CDR3 sequences, 20% seen once. The sample taken for sequencing was PBMCs or a T cell subset sorted from them (not recorded which). The receptor's source is an adult woman who had mild COVID-19 (a few samples of this study predate the infection). Cell type and time point are not known. This rearrangement joins TRBV5-1 to TRBJ2-3; a possible D gene is TRBD1 (6 bases). CDR3 sequence reads: CASSLEMAGADTQYF. For the CDR3, the DNA is TGCGCCAGCAGCTTGGAAATGGCAGGGGCAGATACGCAGTATTTT.